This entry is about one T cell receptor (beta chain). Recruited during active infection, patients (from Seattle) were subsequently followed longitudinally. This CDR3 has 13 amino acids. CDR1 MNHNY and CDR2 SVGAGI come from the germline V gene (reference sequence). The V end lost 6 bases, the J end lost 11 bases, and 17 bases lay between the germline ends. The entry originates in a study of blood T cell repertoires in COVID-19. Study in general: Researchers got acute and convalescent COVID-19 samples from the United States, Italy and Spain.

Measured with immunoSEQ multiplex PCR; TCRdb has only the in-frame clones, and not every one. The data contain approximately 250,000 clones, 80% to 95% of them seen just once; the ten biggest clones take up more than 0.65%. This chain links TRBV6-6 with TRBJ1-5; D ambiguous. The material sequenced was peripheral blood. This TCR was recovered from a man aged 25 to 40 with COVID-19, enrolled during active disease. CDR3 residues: CASRGKEEKAQHF. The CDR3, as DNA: TGTGCCAGCAGGGGGAAGGAGGAAAAAGCCCAGCATTTT.